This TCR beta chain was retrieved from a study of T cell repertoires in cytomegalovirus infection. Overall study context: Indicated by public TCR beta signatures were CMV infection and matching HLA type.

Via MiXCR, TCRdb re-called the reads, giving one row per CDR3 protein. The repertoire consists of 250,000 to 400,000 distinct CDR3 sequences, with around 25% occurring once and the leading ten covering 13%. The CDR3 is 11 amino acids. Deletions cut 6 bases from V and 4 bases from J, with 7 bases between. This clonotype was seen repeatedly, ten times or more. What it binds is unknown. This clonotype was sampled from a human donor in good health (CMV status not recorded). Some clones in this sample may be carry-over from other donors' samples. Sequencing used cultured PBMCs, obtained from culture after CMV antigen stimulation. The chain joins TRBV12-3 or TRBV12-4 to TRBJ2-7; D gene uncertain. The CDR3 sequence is CASSTNYEQYF. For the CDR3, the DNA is TGTGCCAGCAGCACTAATTACGAGCAGTACTTC.